The 21 T cell receptor beta chains below all came from one sample that was sequenced in a study of blood T cell repertoires in COVID-19. Here immunoSEQ multiplex PCR was the method, and the copy in TCRdb shows in-frame clones only, minus some. This table holds roughly 380,000 clones, 85% found once. The sequencing sample was made of peripheral blood. These receptors were collected from a woman aged 18-29 years with acute or convalescent COVID-19.

This sequence joins TRBV11-2 and TRBJ1-4, with TRBD1 as a possible D gene (5 bases). Trimming pared 3 bases from V and 8 bases from J, leaving 19 bases between. CDR3 length: 16 amino acids. Germline loops: CDR1 SGHAT, CDR2 FQNNGV. The CDR3 sequence: CASSLVLGQTAEKLFF. The CDR3 bases are TGTGCCAGCAGCTTGGTCTTGGGGCAAACCGCGGAAAAACTGTTTTTT.

The V gene is TRBV19, the J gene TRBJ1-6, with 9 bases identical to TRBD1. Germline trimming cut 3 bases from V and 11 bases from J; bases unmatched to any gene: 20. Germline V CDR1 and CDR2: LNHDA, SQIVND (reference sequence). The CDR3 extends over 19 amino acids. CDR3: CASSIRDIIGGTGLAPLHF. The CDR3 DNA is TGTGCCAGTAGTATTCGGGACATAATAGGCGGGACAGGGTTGGCACCCCTCCACTTT.

The J gene is TRBJ1-1, the V gene TRBV19, with D uncertain. From germline, CDR1 is LNHDA and CDR2 SQIVND (reference sequence). This CDR3 region has 14 residues. Trimming cost V 3 bases and J 1 base, with 9 bases left between them. The CDR3 DNA is TGTGCCAGTAGTATCGGCGGAACGAACACTGAAGCTTTCTTT. The encoded protein is CASSIGGTNTEAFF.

The V and J genes are TRBV4-1 and TRBJ1-2; 10 nucleotides align to TRBD1. This CDR3 is 15 amino acids long. Per germline, CDR1 MGHRA and CDR2 YSYEKL. Trimming took 4 bases from V and 8 from J; bases not matched to a gene: 10. This CDR3 is CASSPGTGDFSGYTF. The DNA for the CDR3 is TGCGCCAGCAGCCCAGGGACAGGGGACTTTAGCGGCTACACCTTC.

The CDR3 here is CASSSGQGNFIDQPQHF. DNA of the CDR3: TGTGCCAGCAGCTCGGGACAGGGGAATTTCATAGATCAGCCCCAGCATTTT. V gene TRBV11-2 combines with J gene TRBJ1-5; 10 bases line up with TRBD1. With 4 bases clipped from V and 5 bases from J, the junction kept 11 bases outside the gene matches. Germline V gene sequence: CDR1 SGHAT, CDR2 FQNNGV. The CDR3 length is 17 residues.

This clone was seen a few times. The gene calls are TRBV5-4 and TRBJ1-2, with D possibly matching TRBD1 (6 bases). This CDR3 has 15 residues. Germline V gene data show CDR1 as SGHNT and CDR2 as YYREEE (reference sequence). The germline V and J ends were trimmed by 4 bases and 4 bases, with 17 bases remaining between them. The CDR3 loop is CASSRDRTASYGYTF. The DNA for the CDR3 is TGTGCCAGCAGCCGGGATAGGACAGCATCCTATGGCTACACCTTC.

V and J are TRBV6-6 and TRBJ2-1, with D possibly TRBD1 on 6 matching bases. The length of the CDR3 is 15 residues. The germline V gene encodes CDR1 MNHNY and CDR2 SVGAGI (reference sequence). V dropped 7 bases and J dropped 3 bases, with 16 bases sitting between them. The CDR3 spells CASTDGDILYNEQFF. Written as DNA, the CDR3 is TGTGCCAGCACCGACGGGGACATACTCTACAATGAGCAGTTCTTC.

V and J are TRBV6-5 and TRBJ1-2, with 10 nucleotides matching TRBD1. Trimming took 6 bases from V and 4 from J; bases not matched to a gene: 2. Per the germline V gene, CDR1 is MNHEY and CDR2 is SVGAGI. The CDR3 extends over 13 amino acids. The CDR3 reads CASRGTGVYGYTF. The CDR3 bases are TGTGCCAGCAGGGGGACAGGGGTCTATGGCTACACCTTC.

There are a few counts of this clone. The V gene is TRBV7-9, the J gene TRBJ2-3; 8 bases fit TRBD2. Germline V gene lookup returns CDR1 SEHNR and CDR2 FQNEAQ (reference sequence). J was trimmed by 1 base and V by 1 base; bases with no gene match: 4. CDR3 length: 16 residues. The CDR3 sequence is CASSLGSGGGTDTQYF. Here the CDR3 DNA reads TGTGCCAGCAGCTTAGGGTCGGGAGGGGGCACAGATACGCAGTATTTT.

As to this clone: Other DNA sequences from this sample encode an identical CDR3 as well. In DNA, the CDR3 is TGTGCCAGCAGCTTGGGACTAGCAGAATACAATGAGCAGTTCTTC. It encodes CASSLGLAEYNEQFF. V gene TRBV7-2 combines with J gene TRBJ2-1, with 9 bases aligning to TRBD2. Looked up from germline, CDR1 is SGHTA and CDR2 is FQGNSA. The V segment lost 3 bases and the J segment 4 bases; nucleotides outside the gene matches: 4. This CDR3 is 15 amino acids long.

This chain connects TRBV19 to TRBJ1-6; D may be TRBD1 (6 bases). CDR3 length: 16 amino acids. Germline lookup yields CDR1 LNHDA and CDR2 SQIVND (reference sequence). V was trimmed by 3 bases and J by 2 bases, leaving 11 bases between them. CDR3 nucleotide sequence: TGTGCCAGTAGTATTCACAGGGTCGCCTATAATTCACCCCTCCACTTT. This sequence encodes CASSIHRVAYNSPLHF.

Turning to this clone: Within the sample, other DNA sequences also encode this same CDR3. The chain recombines TRBV11-3 with TRBJ2-3; D is uncertain. Trimming removed 1 base at V and 0 bases at J, with 5 bases between. Germline V gives CDR1 SGHNT, CDR2 YENEEA. This CDR3 is built from 14 residues. For the CDR3, the DNA is TGTGCCAGCAGCTTAGGGGCTAGCACAGATACGCAGTATTTT. This translates into CASSLGASTDTQYF.

This clone was picked up a small number of times. The genes are TRBV6-5 and TRBJ1-1, with TRBD1 matching over 9 bases. The CDR3 loop spans 12 amino acids. From germline, CDR1 is MNHEY and CDR2 SVGAGI. V shed 11 bases and J 3 bases; nucleotides not matched to a gene: 4. The CDR3 loop is CAGRTGDTEAFF. The CDR3 bases are TGTGCCGGGCGGACAGGGGACACTGAAGCTTTCTTT.

The chain couples TRBV3-1 (or the pseudogene TRBV3-2) to TRBJ2-7, with D possibly TRBD1 on 5 matching bases. The V end was cut by 2 bases, the J end by 3 bases, with 11 bases between. This CDR3 is built from 14 residues. CDR1 and CDR2 from the germline V gene are LGHDT and YNNKEL (reference sequence). The CDR3 DNA reads as TGTGCCAGCAGCCAACAGGGTGCTTTCTACGAGCAGTACTTC. Translated: CASSQQGAFYEQYF.

The chain employs TRBV4-2 and TRBJ2-6; D remains ambiguous. The V gene lost 0 bases and the J gene lost 2 bases, with 5 bases spanning the gap. The germline CDR1 and CDR2 sequences are LGHNA and YNFKEQ. CDR3 size: 15 residues. The CDR3 spells CASSQEPAGANVLTF. The DNA of the CDR3 is TGTGCCAGCAGCCAAGAGCCGGCTGGGGCCAACGTCCTGACTTTC.

V usage is TRBV15 and J usage is TRBJ2-1; 10 nucleotides agree with TRBD2. The CDR3 is 17 residues long. Germline V gene sequence: CDR1 LNHNV, CDR2 YYDKDF (reference sequence). V dropped 1 base and J dropped 5; count of bases not matched to a gene: 8. In nucleotides, the CDR3 is TGTGCCACCAGCAGAGGGACTAGCGGCGTCGGGGACAATGAGCAGTTCTTC. It specifies CATSRGTSGVGDNEQFF.

This chain links TRBV27 with TRBJ1-1; 10 nucleotides line up with TRBD1. After removal of 0 bases from V and 5 bases from J, the junction contained 6 bases not matched to a gene. CDR1 is MNHEY, CDR2 SMNVEV, per germline (reference sequence). CDR3 length equals 16 residues. The CDR3 sequence: CASSLSTGGARTEAFF. CDR3 in DNA: TGTGCCAGCAGTTTATCGACAGGGGGCGCGAGGACTGAAGCTTTCTTT.

DNA for the CDR3: TGCGCCAGCAGTCCTCCAGGGGGCTATGGCTACACCTTC. Translation: CASSPPGGYGYTF. The V call is TRBV5-1, the J call TRBJ1-2, with TRBD1 identical over 7 bases. The CDR3 length is 13 residues. From germline, CDR1 is SGHRS and CDR2 YFSETQ. J gave up 4 bases and V 5 bases, and 5 bases lay outside the gene matches.

The CDR3 spells CASSLLGLAGLSYNEQFF. CDR3 nucleotides: TGTGCCAGCAGCCTTCTGGGACTAGCGGGTCTCTCCTACAATGAGCAGTTCTTC. The V and J genes are TRBV7-9 and TRBJ2-1; 12 bases are shared with TRBD2. Trimming at V came to 5 bases and at J to 0 bases, leaving 8 bases not matched to a gene. CDR3 size: 18 residues. Germline CDR1 SEHNR, CDR2 FQNEAQ (reference sequence).

The chain joins TRBV9 to TRBJ2-1, with 7 bases identical to TRBD2. Germline V gives CDR1 SGDLS, CDR2 YYNGEE. The junction had 7 bases not matched to a gene; V was cut back by 3 bases and J by 7 bases. The CDR3 contains 14 residues. The CDR3 nucleotides read TGTGCCAGCAGCGCTCGGGACTACCTTAATGAGCAGTTCTTC. Encoded protein: CASSARDYLNEQFF.

As regards this clone: At the DNA level, this CDR3 is encoded by other sequences in the same sample as well. The gene calls are TRBV6-5 and TRBJ2-2; maybe TRBD1 (5 bases). Germline V gives CDR1 MNHEY, CDR2 SVGAGI. This CDR3 has 14 residues. Trimming removed 5 bases at V and 1 base at J, with 8 bases between. The CDR3 nucleotides read TGTGCCAGCAGTCGAGACAGGAACACCGGGGAGCTGTTTTTT. It yields the protein CASSRDRNTGELFF.